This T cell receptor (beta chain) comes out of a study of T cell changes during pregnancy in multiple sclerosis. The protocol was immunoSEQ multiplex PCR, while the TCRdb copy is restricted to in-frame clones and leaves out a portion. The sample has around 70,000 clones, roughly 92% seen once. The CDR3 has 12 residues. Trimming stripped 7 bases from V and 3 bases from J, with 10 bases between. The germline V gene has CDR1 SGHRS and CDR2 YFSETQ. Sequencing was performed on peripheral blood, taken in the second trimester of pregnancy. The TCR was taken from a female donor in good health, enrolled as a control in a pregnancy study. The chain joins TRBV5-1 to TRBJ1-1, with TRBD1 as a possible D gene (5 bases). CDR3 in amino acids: CASQRGDTEAFF. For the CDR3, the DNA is TGCGCCAGCCAAAGGGGCGACACTGAAGCTTTCTTT.